A single count supports the clone carrying this T cell receptor (beta chain). No antigen is known for it. This may arise from a read error, as a much more abundant clone is one base away. Sequencing libraries for TCR beta were prepared with iRepertoire HTBI primers and Arm-PCR of CDR3 regions. Using its own MiXCR run on the multiplex PCR reads, TCRdb lists one record per CDR3 protein. Of roughly 500,000 distinct CDR3 sequences listed, 20% to 25% are singletons. The time point was: persistent/refractory GD, antithyroid drugs over 5 years with positive TRAb. PBMC RNA was the source of the TCR library. Germline loops: CDR1 MNHNS, CDR2 SASEGT. The CDR3 covers 15 residues. This entry comes from a study of regulatory T cells in long-lasting Graves disease. Findings and caveats of the study: Sample size, which was small, may have reduced accuracy. TRBV28 was favored in persistent disease, as were TRBJ1-2 and TRBJ2-5.

This sample comprised peripheral blood mononuclear cells (PBMCs), obtained when the disease was refractory, from a patient treated with antithyroid drugs. The sequence was collected from a female donor with Graves disease. V gene TRBV6-1 combines with J gene TRBJ1-4; D is unresolved. The CDR3 coding sequence is TGTGCCAGCAGTAGCCTGGCAACGACTAATGGAAAACTGTTTTTT. Amino acid sequence: CASSSLATTNGKLFF.